The clone carrying this T cell receptor (beta chain) was picked up a small number of times. Its antigen is as yet unknown. This record belongs to a study of beta chain features in type 1 diabetes. This CDR3 region has 12 residues. The V gene lost 10 bases and the J gene lost 4 bases, with 13 bases spanning the gap. Per the germline V gene, CDR1 is LNHDA and CDR2 is SQIVND (reference sequence). General observations from the study: TCRB rearrangement may or may not be influenced by HLA type; here this remained unresolved. Patients' naive, central memory and Treg TCRB repertoires seemed closer to one another than those of healthy donors. There were fewer insertions and more deletions at the VDJ junctions of type 1 diabetes patients.

The investigators reverse transcribed all of the isolated RNA, so they sequenced expressed TCRB transcripts. Only in-frame clones appear in the TCRdb table, and some are missing; sequencing was by immunoSEQ multiplex PCR. The table has fewer than 900,000 clones, roughly a sixth seen once. The rearrangement links TRBV19 to TRBJ1-2; D remains ambiguous. This TCR derives from a woman aged 18 to 35 in good health. Sequenced sample: naive CD4+ T cells from blood. CDR3 sequence reads: CATQRQSYGYTF. CDR3 nucleotide sequence: TGTGCCACCCAGCGGCAGAGCTATGGCTACACCTTC.